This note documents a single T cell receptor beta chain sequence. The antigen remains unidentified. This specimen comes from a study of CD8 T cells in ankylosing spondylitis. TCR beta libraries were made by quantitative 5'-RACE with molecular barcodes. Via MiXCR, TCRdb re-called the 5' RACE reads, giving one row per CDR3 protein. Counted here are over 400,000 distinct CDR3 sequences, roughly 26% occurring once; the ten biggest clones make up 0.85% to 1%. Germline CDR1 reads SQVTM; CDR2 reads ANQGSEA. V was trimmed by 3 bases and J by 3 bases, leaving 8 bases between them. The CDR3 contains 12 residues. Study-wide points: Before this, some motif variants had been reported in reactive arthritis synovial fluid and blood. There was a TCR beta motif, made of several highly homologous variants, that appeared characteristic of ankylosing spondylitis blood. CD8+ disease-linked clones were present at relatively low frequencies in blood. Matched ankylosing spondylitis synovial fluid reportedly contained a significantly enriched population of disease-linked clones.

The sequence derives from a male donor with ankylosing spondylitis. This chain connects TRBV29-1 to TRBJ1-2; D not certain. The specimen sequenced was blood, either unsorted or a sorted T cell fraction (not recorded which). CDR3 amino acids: CSVERGDYGYTF. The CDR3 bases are TGCAGCGTTGAGAGAGGCGACTATGGCTACACCTTC.